A selection of T cell receptor beta chains follows, all from one sample in a study of cytomegalovirus exposure and HLA in healthy donors. Sequencing used immunoSEQ multiplex PCR; TCRdb keeps in-frame clones, though not all of them. The data contain 95,000 to 150,000 clones, over 60% of them singletons. The sample taken for sequencing was PBMCs. Receptors were obtained from a woman between 35 and 50 years old in good health and CMV-seropositive. The CDR3 runs from the conserved cysteine through the conserved F or W. Each record gives: J gene, clone size, D gene, V gene, CDR3 DNA, CDR3 protein. A D gene is named only where the DNA matches it firmly. Size values are once, few and many counts, or a class for expanded clones, and some rows have none.

j_call: TRBJ2-3; clone_size: -; d_call: TRBD2; v_call: TRBV7-2; cdr3_nt: TGTGCCAGCAGCTTAGTTGCGGGAGTCACAGATACGCAGTATTTT; cdr3_aa: CASSLVAGVTDTQYF
j_call: TRBJ1-2; clone_size: -; d_call: -; v_call: TRBV5-1; cdr3_nt: TGCGCCAGCAGCTTTTCTTCTCCAGGATCTACTCTCAACTATGGCTACACCTTC; cdr3_aa: CASSFSSPGSTLNYGYTF
j_call: TRBJ1-2; clone_size: -; d_call: TRBD1; v_call: TRBV15; cdr3_nt: TGTGCCACCAGCAGGGATAAGGACAGGGACTATGGCTACACCTTC; cdr3_aa: CATSRDKDRDYGYTF
j_call: TRBJ2-3; clone_size: few; d_call: TRBD1; v_call: TRBV15; cdr3_nt: TGTGCCACCAGCAGCCCAAACAGGGGGAAAGATACGCAGTATTTT; cdr3_aa: CATSSPNRGKDTQYF
j_call: TRBJ1-1; clone_size: -; d_call: TRBD1; v_call: TRBV6-5; cdr3_nt: TGTGCCAGCAGTTCCGGACAGGGGGCCATGAACACTGAAGCTTTCTTT; cdr3_aa: CASSSGQGAMNTEAFF
j_call: TRBJ1-6; clone_size: -; d_call: -; v_call: TRBV5-1; cdr3_nt: TGCGCCAGCAGCTTGTTCCGAGACCGAGGGAATTCACCCCTCCACTTT; cdr3_aa: CASSLFRDRGNSPLHF
j_call: TRBJ2-1; clone_size: -; d_call: TRBD2; v_call: TRBV7-2; cdr3_nt: TGTGCCAGCAGCTTATTCGCTAGCGGGGGCAATGAGCAGTTCTTC; cdr3_aa: CASSLFASGGNEQFF
j_call: TRBJ2-2; clone_size: -; d_call: TRBD2; v_call: TRBV4-3; cdr3_nt: TGCGCCAGCAGCCAACGTAGCGGGGACACCGGGGAGCTGTTTTTT; cdr3_aa: CASSQRSGDTGELFF
j_call: TRBJ1-5; clone_size: -; d_call: -; v_call: TRBV4-3; cdr3_nt: TGCGCCAGCAGCAGTGACCGGAGGAATCAGCCCCAGCATTTT; cdr3_aa: CASSSDRRNQPQHF
j_call: TRBJ1-2; clone_size: few; d_call: -; v_call: TRBV5-1; cdr3_nt: TGCGCCAGCAGCTTGGTGACGGGGAACTATGGCTACACCTTC; cdr3_aa: CASSLVTGNYGYTF
j_call: TRBJ1-5; clone_size: -; d_call: -; v_call: TRBV7-8; cdr3_nt: TGTGCCAGCAGCTTATCCCCAGACAGCTATAGCAATCAGCCCCAGCATTTT; cdr3_aa: CASSLSPDSYSNQPQHF
j_call: TRBJ1-4; clone_size: -; d_call: -; v_call: TRBV9; cdr3_nt: TGTGCCAGCAGTCCCGGGACTTCGGATGAAAAACTGTTTTTT; cdr3_aa: CASSPGTSDEKLFF
j_call: TRBJ2-5; clone_size: few; d_call: -; v_call: TRBV9; cdr3_nt: TGTGCCAGCAGCGCCAGGGCGAACCAAGAGACCCAGTACTTC; cdr3_aa: CASSARANQETQYF
j_call: TRBJ1-2; clone_size: -; d_call: TRBD1; v_call: TRBV6-5; cdr3_nt: TGTGCCAGCAGACCCTTGGACAGGGAGGCCTATGGCTACACCTTC; cdr3_aa: CASRPLDREAYGYTF